A few counts support the clone carrying this T cell receptor (beta chain). The sample is drawn from a study of T-cell reconstitution after alpha-beta-depleted transplantation in children. The CDR3 length is 14 residues. The V and J ends lost 6 bases and 0 bases respectively, with 11 bases between them. Unique molecular identifiers were built into the TCRbeta library. TCRdb fed the PCR reads into MiXCR, producing one record per CDR3 protein. The sample has about 540,000 distinct CDR3 sequences, about 16% seen once. The chain couples TRBV12-3 or TRBV12-4 to TRBJ1-1; D is undetermined. This clonotype was obtained from a human donor who donated a stem cell graft to a child with acute lymphoblastic leukemia. The material was PBMCs from the stem cell graft donor, obtained from the stem cell graft. The CDR3 sequence: CASSGHLLNTEAFF. The CDR3 nucleotides read TGTGCCAGCAGCGGGCACCTGTTGAACACTGAAGCTTTCTTT.